A single sample is the source of the 6 T cell receptor beta chains below, sequenced in a study of shared clonotypes between healthy human individuals. TCRdb keeps only in-frame clones here, not all; method: immunoSEQ multiplex PCR. The sample yields approximately 2.3 million clones, about 92% seen once. Sequencing was done on a sample of naive CD4+ T cells from PBMCs. Indicated subset: CD45RA+ positively selected. The receptors come from a man aged 18 to 29 in good health. Some clones in this sample may be carry-over from other donors' samples.

The chain links TRBV4-2 to TRBJ2-3, with 7 bases aligning to TRBD2. V lost 3 bases to trimming and J lost 3 bases; unmatched junction nucleotides: 6. Germline-derived CDR1 and CDR2 are LGHNA and YNFKEQ. CDR3 length equals 15 residues. CDR3 nucleotides: TGTGCCAGCAGCCAGGGGAGACTAGCTACAGATACGCAGTATTTT. Translated, it gives CASSQGRLATDTQYF.

The V and J genes are TRBV28 and TRBJ2-5; D gene uncertain. CDR1 MDHEN and CDR2 SYDVKM come from the germline V gene. Trimming took 6 bases from V and 2 from J, leaving 13 bases between them. CDR3 size: 14 residues. The CDR3: CASSLRSGQETQYF. CDR3 coding DNA: TGTGCCAGCAGCCTCCGGAGTGGGCAAGAGACCCAGTACTTC.

This clone was detected once. The V and J genes are TRBV5-1 and TRBJ2-1, with TRBD2 matching over 8 bases. Germline CDR1 SGHRS, CDR2 YFSETQ. With 1 base clipped from V and 9 bases from J, the junction kept 12 bases outside the gene matches. The CDR3 runs to 16 residues. The CDR3 sequence is CASSLTSSAAGGEQFF. For the CDR3, the DNA is TGCGCCAGCAGCTTGACCTCATCGGCCGCGGGAGGTGAGCAGTTCTTC.

CDR3 DNA: TGTGCCAGCAGCTTAGCTTTTAACAGAGACAATGAGCAGTTCTTC. It encodes CASSLAFNRDNEQFF. The chain is built from TRBV11-2 and TRBJ2-1, with D unresolved. V was trimmed by 1 base and J by 5 bases, leaving 12 bases between them. In germline, CDR1 is SGHAT, CDR2 FQNNGV. The CDR3 covers 15 residues.

The chain joins TRBV7-2 to TRBJ2-1; perhaps TRBD2 as D (5 bases). This CDR3 is 13 amino acids long. Germline V gene data show CDR1 as SGHTA and CDR2 as FQGNSA. The V end was cut by 3 bases, the J end by 5 bases, with 8 bases between. Here the CDR3 DNA reads TGTGCCAGCAGCTTGGCCGGGAACAATGAGCAGTTCTTC. Its translation: CASSLAGNNEQFF.

This sequence joins TRBV5-1 and TRBJ2-7; D is possibly TRBD1 (6 bases). Trimming shortened V by 4 bases and J by 2 bases, and 13 bases separated the two germline ends. Germline V gene sequence: CDR1 SGHRS, CDR2 YFSETQ. This CDR3 region has 14 residues. The CDR3 sequence: CASSQTGPAYEQYF. CDR3 DNA: TGCGCCAGCAGCCAAACAGGGCCCGCCTACGAGCAGTACTTC.